This entry lists 28 T cell receptor beta chains sequenced from one sample in a study of blood T cell repertoires in COVID-19. The method was immunoSEQ multiplex PCR; TCRdb's version includes in-frame clones alone and lacks a portion of them. The sample holds 70,000 or so clones, 75% seen once. The sequenced sample was peripheral blood. The receptor set was obtained from a man aged 65-85 years with acute or convalescent COVID-19.

For this clone: Compared with germline, one end of the junction differs, possibly owing to a read error. The chain couples TRBV7-7 to TRBJ2-3; perhaps TRBD2 as D (5 bases). The germline CDR1 and CDR2 sequences are SSHAT and FNYEAQ (reference sequence). This CDR3 comprises 15 residues. The CDR3 DNA reads as TGTGCTAGCAGCTTGAGAGTAGCGAGCACAGATACGCAGTATTTT. Protein sequence: CASSLRVASTDTQYF.

The J gene is TRBJ1-1, the V gene TRBV7-3; TRBD1 matches 9 bases. The CDR3 loop spans 14 amino acids. Trimming cost V 5 bases and J 5 bases; bases outside gene matches: 6. Germline values: CDR1 SGHTA, CDR2 FQGTGA. In DNA, the CDR3 is TGTGCCAGCAGCCTACAGGGGGCGGGAACTGAAGCTTTCTTT. This translates into CASSLQGAGTEAFF.

This sequence joins TRBV7-9 and TRBJ2-3; D is possibly TRBD1 (5 bases). CDR1 and CDR2 (germline): SEHNR, FQNEAQ (reference sequence). V was trimmed by 5 bases and J by 2 bases, leaving 20 bases between them. The CDR3 has 17 residues. The DNA of the CDR3 is TGTGCCAGCAGCCCAGTTAGGGCAGGGCCGGACACAGATACGCAGTATTTT. Protein sequence: CASSPVRAGPDTDTQYF. Full variable domain (rest looked up from reference TRBV7-9 and TRBJ2-3): DTGVSQNPRHKITKRGQNVTFRCDPISEHNRLYWYRQTLGQGPEFLTYFQNEAQLEKSRLLSDRFSAERPKGSFSTLEIQRTEQGDSAMYLCASSPVRAGPDTDTQYFGPGTRLTVL.

The genes are TRBV7-9 and TRBJ1-4; 7 nucleotides line up with TRBD1. This CDR3 region has 18 residues. The junction had 12 bases not matched to a gene; V was cut back by 5 bases and J by 0 bases. Germline CDR1 SEHNR, CDR2 FQNEAQ (reference sequence). The CDR3 protein is CASSLRTGYSATNEKLFF. The DNA for the CDR3 is TGTGCCAGCAGCCTACGGACAGGTTACTCTGCAACTAATGAAAAACTGTTTTTT.

The chain uses TRBV28 and TRBJ1-1; 8 nucleotides line up with TRBD1. Germline V CDR1 and CDR2: MDHEN, SYDVKM. The ends lost 7 bases at V and 1 base at J; junction bases unmatched: 5. CDR3 length: 14 residues. CDR3 coding DNA: TGTGCCAGCATTCCCACAGGGGGGAACACTGAAGCTTTCTTT. Translation: CASIPTGGNTEAFF.

The chain recombines TRBV7-8 with TRBJ2-7; TRBD2 matches 9 bases. The CDR3 spans 17 residues. Germline CDR1 reads SGHVS; CDR2 reads FQNEAQ. Germline trimming cut 8 bases from V and 2 bases from J; bases unmatched to any gene: 16. CDR3 region: CASAPTSGSRVTYEQYF. For the CDR3, the DNA is TGTGCCAGCGCCCCGACTAGCGGTTCCCGCGTTACCTACGAGCAGTACTTC.

The rearrangement uses TRBV28 and TRBJ1-5, with D possibly TRBD1 on 5 matching bases. The CDR3 runs 13 residues. The V end was cut by 10 bases, the J end by 2 bases, with 12 bases between. CDR1 MDHEN and CDR2 SYDVKM come from the germline V gene. CDR3 sequence: CAIGGFGNQPQHF. The CDR3 DNA follows: TGTGCCATCGGGGGGTTTGGCAATCAGCCCCAGCATTTT.

This chain uses TRBV27 with TRBJ1-5; D is perhaps TRBD1 (5 bases). The CDR3 is 14 residues long. Deletions cut 4 bases from V and 8 bases from J, with 15 bases between. Germline values: CDR1 MNHEY, CDR2 SMNVEV (reference sequence). In DNA, the CDR3 is TGTGCCAGCAGTTCCCTAGGGGCCCGGGAGCCCCAGCATTTT. Translation gives CASSSLGAREPQHF.

The gene calls are TRBV1 and TRBJ2-1; TRBD2 reflects the table's D call only, with no check against the DNA. TRBV1 is a listed pseudogene. This CDR3 is 16 amino acids long. CDR3 residues: CTSSQDLGGRQNEQFF. The CDR3 region has the DNA TGCACCAGCAGCCAAGATTTGGGAGGGCGTCAGAATGAGCAGTTCTTC.

Note on this clone: Other DNA sequences in the same sample also yield this CDR3. The chain's CDR3 is CASRVAGGYQETQYF. The CDR3 region has the DNA TGTGCCAGCAGAGTAGCGGGAGGGTACCAAGAGACCCAGTACTTC. The genes are TRBV6-5 and TRBJ2-5, with TRBD2 identical over 11 bases. The V gene's germline CDR1 is MNHEY and CDR2 SVGAGI. The J segment lost 0 bases and the V segment lost 6 bases, leaving 3 bases of the junction unmatched. The CDR3 spans 15 residues.

This clone was picked up a small number of times. CDR3 in amino acids: CASSIEGVEDRNQPQHF. CDR3 bases: TGTGCCAGCAGTATAGAGGGGGTAGAAGATCGCAATCAGCCCCAGCATTTT. The chain carries TRBV28 and TRBJ1-5, with D maybe TRBD1 (6 bases). The CDR3 length is 17 residues. The V end lost 5 bases, the J end lost 2 bases, and 19 bases lay between the germline ends. In germline, CDR1 is MDHEN, CDR2 SYDVKM.

V usage is TRBV5-4 and J usage is TRBJ2-7; a possible D gene is TRBD2 (6 bases). CDR1 is SGHNT and CDR2 is YYREEE in the germline V gene (reference sequence). The CDR3 extends over 15 amino acids. The germline V and J ends were trimmed by 3 bases and 5 bases, with 18 bases remaining between them. CDR3 in amino acids: CASSSSGPGVHEQYF. The CDR3 DNA reads as TGTGCCAGCAGCTCTTCCGGGCCGGGGGTTCACGAGCAGTACTTC.

The chain combines TRBV28 with TRBJ2-2; weak D call: TRBD2 (5 bases). Trimming cost V 2 bases and J 4 bases, with 17 bases left between them. Germline lookup yields CDR1 MDHEN and CDR2 SYDVKM. The length of the CDR3 is 17 residues. The CDR3 sequence is CASSLQMSARGTGELFF. The DNA of the CDR3 is TGTGCCAGCAGTTTACAGATGAGCGCCCGGGGCACCGGGGAGCTGTTTTTT.

CDR3 bases: TGTGCCAGCAGCTTCTTGGTCGGTCTAGCGGGAGAGAGAACCGGGGAGCTGTTTTTT. Its translation: CASSFLVGLAGERTGELFF. The chain recombines TRBV7-9 with TRBJ2-2; 10 nucleotides align to TRBD2. Trimming took 3 bases from V and 5 from J; bases not matched to a gene: 15. Germline CDR1 reads SEHNR; CDR2 reads FQNEAQ (reference sequence). The CDR3 contains 19 residues.

V is TRBV5-6 and J is TRBJ2-1, with TRBD2 matching 7 bases. Germline V CDR1 and CDR2: SGHDT, YYEEEE. J gave up 7 bases and V 1 base, and 8 bases lay outside the gene matches. The CDR3 spans 15 residues. The CDR3 sequence is CASSLSGGRLNEQFF. The CDR3 nucleotides read TGTGCCAGCAGCTTGTCGGGCGGGAGATTAAATGAGCAGTTCTTC.

This chain links TRBV4-1 with TRBJ1-1, with a possible D match to TRBD1 (5 bases). Trimming stripped 1 base from V and 5 bases from J, with 11 bases between. The CDR3 consists of 14 residues. Per the germline V gene, CDR1 is MGHRA and CDR2 is YSYEKL. This CDR3 is CASSQAGRRTEAFF. DNA of the CDR3: TGCGCCAGCAGCCAAGCAGGGCGCCGGACTGAAGCTTTCTTT.

The chain couples TRBV19 to TRBJ2-6, with TRBD1 identical over 7 bases. The trim removed 5 bases at V and 2 bases at J, leaving 3 bases unmatched. The CDR3 is 15 residues long. Germline loops: CDR1 LNHDA, CDR2 SQIVND (reference sequence). Here the CDR3 reads CASSGDRAGANVLTF. CDR3 sequence (DNA): TGTGCCAGTAGTGGTGACAGGGCTGGGGCCAACGTCCTGACTTTC.

The V and J genes are TRBV11-2 and TRBJ2-7; weak D call: TRBD2 (6 bases). From germline, CDR1 is SGHAT and CDR2 FQNNGV. This CDR3 has 14 amino acids. Trimming took 1 base from V and 7 from J, leaving 14 bases between them. This CDR3 is CASSLGAGPWEQYF. The CDR3 DNA is TGTGCCAGCAGCTTAGGAGCGGGTCCATGGGAGCAGTACTTC.

DNA for the CDR3: TGTGCCATCAGTGAGTCTGGCGGCTCCTACGAGCAGTACTTC. This codes for CAISESGGSYEQYF. This rearrangement joins TRBV10-3 to TRBJ2-7; D gene uncertain. Trimming cost V 0 bases and J 0 bases, with 6 bases left between them. Germline V gene sequence: CDR1 ENHRY, CDR2 SYGVKD. The CDR3 extends over 14 amino acids.

This clone was picked up a small number of times. The chain couples TRBV6-6 to TRBJ2-1; 11 bases are a match to TRBD2. Germline lookup yields CDR1 MNHNY and CDR2 SVGAGI (reference sequence). This CDR3 is 11 amino acids long. Unmatched junction bases numbered 0, after V lost 5 bases and J lost 12 bases. The CDR3 nucleotides are TGTGCCAGCAGTGGGACTAGCGGGCAGTTCTTC. The encoded protein is CASSGTSGQFF.

The chain joins TRBV25-1 to TRBJ2-2, with 9 bases that match TRBD2. CDR1 and CDR2 from the germline V gene are MGHDK and SYGVNS. The length of the CDR3 is 18 residues. CDR3 sequence: CAPGLHFPTSGDTGELFF. The CDR3 coding sequence is TGTGCACCAGGCCTTCATTTCCCGACTAGCGGAGACACCGGGGAGCTGTTTTTT.

V usage is TRBV4-2 and J usage is TRBJ2-2, with TRBD1 matching over 8 bases. V lost 5 bases and J lost 7; bases outside the gene matches: 6. From germline, CDR1 is LGHNA and CDR2 YNFKEQ. The CDR3 loop spans 14 amino acids. The CDR3 nucleotides are TGTGCCAGCAGCACAGGACAGGGAAGCGGGGAGCTGTTTTTT. Translated: CASSTGQGSGELFF.

The chain carries TRBV3-1 (or the pseudogene TRBV3-2) and TRBJ1-5; D call uncertain. Germline CDR1 is LGHDT and CDR2 is YNNKEL (reference sequence). Trimming took off 0 bases at V and 9 bases at J, with 15 bases between the two ends. The CDR3 has 15 amino acids. The CDR3 sequence is CASSQDWAGKGPQHF. In nucleotides, the CDR3 is TGTGCCAGCAGCCAAGATTGGGCGGGGAAGGGGCCCCAGCATTTT.

DNA for the CDR3: TGTGCCACCAGTGACCCACCAGGGACTAGCGGGAAAGAGACCCAGTACTTC. Residues: CATSDPPGTSGKETQYF. The chain uses TRBV24-1 and TRBJ2-5; 13 nucleotides agree with TRBD2. V was pared by 4 bases and J by 3 bases, with 7 bases of the junction left unmatched. Germline CDR1 and CDR2: KGHDR and SFDVKD. CDR3 size: 17 residues.

This clone was counted only a few times. The rearrangement links TRBV5-4 to TRBJ2-5; D call uncertain. V lost 2 bases and J 5 bases, leaving 10 bases between the germline ends. Germline values: CDR1 SGHNT, CDR2 YYREEE (reference sequence). This CDR3 spans 13 amino acids. DNA of the CDR3: TGTGCCAGCAGCTTTGGGCAGCAGGAGACCCAGTACTTC. Translation: CASSFGQQETQYF.

The chain is built from TRBV6-6 and TRBJ2-5; no definite D call. Looked up from germline, CDR1 is MNHNY and CDR2 is SVGAGI (reference sequence). This CDR3 spans 17 amino acids. Trimming shortened V by 5 bases and J by 2 bases, and 21 bases separated the two germline ends. The CDR3 here is CASSLGTFPPWQETQYF. The CDR3 nucleotides are TGTGCCAGCAGTCTGGGCACCTTTCCACCTTGGCAAGAGACCCAGTACTTC.

The chain uses TRBV19 and TRBJ2-2, with 10 nucleotides matching TRBD2. With V trimmed by 5 bases and J by 6 bases, 12 bases remained unmatched. CDR1 and CDR2 (germline): LNHDA, SQIVND (reference sequence). This CDR3 is 17 amino acids long. CDR3 protein: CASSPPRTSGKAGELFF. The DNA of the CDR3 is TGTGCCAGTAGTCCCCCCCGGACTAGCGGTAAGGCCGGGGAGCTGTTTTTT.

The genes are TRBV29-1 and TRBJ2-7; 10 nucleotides agree with TRBD2. The V gene's germline CDR1 is SQVTM and CDR2 ANQGSEA. The CDR3 totals 12 residues. Trimming at V came to 5 bases and at J to 3 bases, leaving 1 base not matched to a gene. CDR3 amino acids: CSVWTSGYEQYF. CDR3 nucleotide sequence: TGCAGCGTTTGGACTAGCGGCTACGAGCAGTACTTC.